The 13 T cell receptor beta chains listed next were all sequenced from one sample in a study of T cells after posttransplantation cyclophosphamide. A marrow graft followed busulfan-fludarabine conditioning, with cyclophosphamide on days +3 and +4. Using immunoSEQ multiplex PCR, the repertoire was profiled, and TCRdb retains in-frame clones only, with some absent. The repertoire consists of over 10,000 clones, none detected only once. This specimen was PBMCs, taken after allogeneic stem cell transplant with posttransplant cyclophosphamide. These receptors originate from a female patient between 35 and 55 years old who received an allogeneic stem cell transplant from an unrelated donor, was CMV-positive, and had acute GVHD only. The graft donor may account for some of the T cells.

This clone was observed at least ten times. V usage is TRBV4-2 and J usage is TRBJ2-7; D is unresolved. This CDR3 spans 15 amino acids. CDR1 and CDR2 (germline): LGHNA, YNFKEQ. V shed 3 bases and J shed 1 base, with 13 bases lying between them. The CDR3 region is CASSQAALGSYEQYF. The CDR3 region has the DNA TGTGCCAGCAGCCAGGCGGCGTTGGGTTCCTACGAGCAGTACTTC.

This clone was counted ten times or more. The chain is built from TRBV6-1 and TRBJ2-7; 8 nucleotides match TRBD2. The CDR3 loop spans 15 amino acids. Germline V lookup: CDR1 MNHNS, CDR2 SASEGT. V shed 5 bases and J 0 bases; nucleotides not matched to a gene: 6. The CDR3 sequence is CASSPSGQSSYEQYF. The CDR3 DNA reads TGTGCCAGCAGTCCTAGCGGGCAGAGCTCCTACGAGCAGTACTTC.

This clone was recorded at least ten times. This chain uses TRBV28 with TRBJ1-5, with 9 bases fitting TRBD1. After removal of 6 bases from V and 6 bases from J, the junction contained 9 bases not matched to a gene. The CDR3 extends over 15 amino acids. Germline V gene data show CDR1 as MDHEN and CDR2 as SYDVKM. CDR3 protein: CASSQSGTGIQPQHF. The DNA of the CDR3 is TGTGCCAGCAGCCAATCCGGGACAGGGATTCAGCCCCAGCATTTT.

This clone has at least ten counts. CDR3 in amino acids: CASSEGTARGYGYTF. CDR3 sequence (DNA): TGTGCCAGCAGCGAGGGGACAGCACGGGGCTATGGCTACACCTTC. V and J are TRBV9 and TRBJ1-2; 7 nucleotides line up with TRBD1. From germline, CDR1 is SGDLS and CDR2 YYNGEE. Trimming removed 3 bases from V and 4 bases from J; junction bases left unmatched: 9. This CDR3 contains 15 residues.

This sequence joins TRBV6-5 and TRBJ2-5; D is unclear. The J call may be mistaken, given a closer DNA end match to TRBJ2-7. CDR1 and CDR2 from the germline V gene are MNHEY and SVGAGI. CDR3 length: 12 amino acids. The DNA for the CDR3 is TGTGCCAGCAGCCGAGGAGTCCACGAGCAGTACTTC. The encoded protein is CASSRGVHEQYF.

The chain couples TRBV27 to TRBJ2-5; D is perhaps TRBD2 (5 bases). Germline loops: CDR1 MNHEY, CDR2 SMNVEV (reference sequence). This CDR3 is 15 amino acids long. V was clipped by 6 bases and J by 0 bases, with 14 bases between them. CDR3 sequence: CASSPWAGNQETQYF. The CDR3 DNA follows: TGTGCCAGCAGCCCCTGGGCCGGGAACCAAGAGACCCAGTACTTC.

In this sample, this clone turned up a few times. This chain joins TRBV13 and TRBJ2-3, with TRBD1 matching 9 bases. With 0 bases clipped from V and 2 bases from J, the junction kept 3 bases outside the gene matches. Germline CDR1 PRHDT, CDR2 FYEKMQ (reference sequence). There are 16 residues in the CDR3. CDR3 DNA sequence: TGTGCCAGCAGCTTAGGGGGGACAGGGTACACAGATACGCAGTATTTT. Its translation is CASSLGGTGYTDTQYF.

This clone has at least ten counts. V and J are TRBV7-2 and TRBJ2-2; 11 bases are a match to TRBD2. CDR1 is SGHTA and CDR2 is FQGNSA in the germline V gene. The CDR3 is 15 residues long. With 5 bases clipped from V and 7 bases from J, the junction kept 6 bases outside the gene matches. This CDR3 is CASSPEGLAGGELFF. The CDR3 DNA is TGTGCCAGCAGCCCCGAAGGACTAGCGGGCGGGGAGCTGTTTTTT.

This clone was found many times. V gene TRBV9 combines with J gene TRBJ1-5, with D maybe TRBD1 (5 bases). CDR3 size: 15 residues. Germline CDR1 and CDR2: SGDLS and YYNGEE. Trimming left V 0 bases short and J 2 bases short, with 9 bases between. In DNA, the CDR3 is TGTGCCAGCAGCGTAGCGGGGGACGGCAATCAGCCCCAGCATTTT. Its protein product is CASSVAGDGNQPQHF.

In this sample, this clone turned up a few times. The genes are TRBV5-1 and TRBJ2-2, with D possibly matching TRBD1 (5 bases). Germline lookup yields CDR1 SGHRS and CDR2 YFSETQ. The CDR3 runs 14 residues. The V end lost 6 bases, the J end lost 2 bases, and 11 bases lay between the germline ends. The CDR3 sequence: CASTSGLNTGELFF. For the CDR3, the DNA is TGCGCCAGCACGTCAGGGCTTAACACCGGGGAGCTGTTTTTT.

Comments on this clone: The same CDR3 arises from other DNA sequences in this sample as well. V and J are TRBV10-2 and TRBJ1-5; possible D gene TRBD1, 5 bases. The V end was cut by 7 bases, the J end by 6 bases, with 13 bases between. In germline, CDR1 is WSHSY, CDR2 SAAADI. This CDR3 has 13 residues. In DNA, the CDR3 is TGCGCCAGCACGGGGGGACTAGGTCAGCCCCAGCATTTT. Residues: CASTGGLGQPQHF.

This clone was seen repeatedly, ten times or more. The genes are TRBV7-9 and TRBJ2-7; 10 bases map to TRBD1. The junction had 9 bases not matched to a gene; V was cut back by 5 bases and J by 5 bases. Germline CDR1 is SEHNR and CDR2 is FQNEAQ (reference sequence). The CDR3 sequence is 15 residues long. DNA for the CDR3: TGTGCCAGCAGCCCTAGACAGGGGGCTTCGGACGAGCAGTACTTC. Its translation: CASSPRQGASDEQYF.

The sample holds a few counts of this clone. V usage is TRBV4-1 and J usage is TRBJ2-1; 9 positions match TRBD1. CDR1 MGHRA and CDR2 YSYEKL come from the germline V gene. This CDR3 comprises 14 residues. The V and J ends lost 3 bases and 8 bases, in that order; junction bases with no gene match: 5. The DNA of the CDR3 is TGCGCCAGCAGCCAGTGGGACAGGGTCTATGAGCAGTTCTTC. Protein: CASSQWDRVYEQFF.